The clone carrying this T cell receptor beta chain is a singleton in its sample. Roughly 0.45 to 1 ug RNA was reverse transcribed with random hexamers. Amplification of TCR beta CDR3 by immunoSEQ multiplex PCR spanned 54 Vbeta and 13 Jbeta. TCRdb ran MiXCR on the immunoSEQ multiplex PCR reads and lists one entry per CDR3 protein. The sample contains approximately 160,000 distinct CDR3 sequences, roughly nine tenths of which appear only once. The germline gives CDR1 MGHDK, CDR2 SYGVNS. V lost 6 bases and J lost 2; bases outside the gene matches: 9. This CDR3 is 15 amino acids long. This record belongs to a study of CD8 T cells in Susac syndrome.

The gene calls are TRBV25-1 and TRBJ2-7, with TRBD1 matching over 8 bases. What was sequenced was CD4+ T cells from PBMCs. The clonotype comes from a human donor in good health. The CDR3 is CASSLRGTGAYEQYF. Written as DNA, the CDR3 is TGTGCCAGCAGCCTCCGTGGGACAGGAGCCTACGAGCAGTACTTC.